Detailed here is one T cell receptor (beta chain). Its antigen is currently unknown. RNA transcripts were the source from which TCR beta CDR3 regions were amplified. The first-round RT-PCR employed HTBI primers together with the Qiagen OneStep RT-PCR kit. A multiplex PCR was then performed as the second round. A single record per CDR3 protein comes from TCRdb applying MiXCR to the multiplex PCR reads. The profile shows about 740,000 distinct CDR3 sequences, roughly 40% of them singletons. The CDR3 runs to 15 residues. CDR1 and CDR2 (germline): SEHNR, FQNEAQ (reference sequence). With 6 bases removed from V and 2 bases from J, the gap between germline ends came to 16 bases. The PBMCs used were ones drawn from less than 12 ml of fresh peripheral blood. The data are from a study of Graves' ophthalmopathy and Graves' hyperthyroidism. Points from the study as a whole: Stable hyperthyroidism and ophthalmopathy were told apart by a 13-signature model, which achieved 85% to 90% sensitivity and nearly 84% specificity.

Sequencing was carried out using peripheral blood. The source is an adult man with Graves' ophthalmopathy. The chain uses TRBV7-9 and TRBJ1-2, with D possibly being TRBD1 (5 bases). This CDR3 is CASSGLAGMNYGYTF. In nucleotides, the CDR3 is TGTGCCAGCAGTGGGCTGGCAGGGATGAACTATGGCTACACCTTC.